One and the same sample provided the 18 T cell receptor beta chains below, sequenced in a study of OX40 agonist ivuxolimab in advanced cancers. Assay used: immunoSEQ multiplex PCR; TCRdb lists only in-frame clones, some missing. The data hold approximately 58,000 clones, with roughly three quarters observed a single time. The sample consisted of CD4+ or CD8+ T cells sorted from blood, taken in a trial of the OX40 agonist ivuxolimab. Receptors originate from an adult with an advanced solid tumor such as melanoma, head and neck, liver or kidney cancer.

V usage is TRBV10-3 and J usage is TRBJ1-4, with D hard to call. V was shortened by 4 bases and J by 7 bases, with 10 bases between the two germline ends. Germline-derived CDR1 and CDR2 are ENHRY and SYGVKD. This CDR3 has 13 residues. The CDR3 reads CAISGVSSEKLFF. CDR3 bases: TGTGCCATCAGTGGGGTATCGTCTGAAAAACTGTTTTTT.

This chain connects TRBV28 to TRBJ2-6; D remains ambiguous. V was cut by 10 bases and J by 0 bases, with 10 bases left in between. This CDR3 spans 14 amino acids. Germline V gene lookup returns CDR1 MDHEN and CDR2 SYDVKM. In DNA form, the CDR3 reads TGTGCCACGGATGATAGCTCTGGGGCCAACGTCCTGACTTTC. Amino acid sequence: CATDDSSGANVLTF.

This rearrangement joins TRBV5-1 to TRBJ1-1; the match to TRBD1 covers 9 bases. The germline gives CDR1 SGHRS, CDR2 YFSETQ. The V segment lost 4 bases and the J segment 3 bases; nucleotides outside the gene matches: 4. The CDR3 consists of 14 residues. CDR3 residues: CASSRGQGYTEAFF. The CDR3 DNA follows: TGCGCCAGCAGCCGGGGACAGGGTTACACTGAAGCTTTCTTT.

J is TRBJ1-3 and V is TRBV18; a weak D match, TRBD1 (5 bases). V lost 2 bases to trimming and J lost 0 bases, with 8 bases between them. Looked up from germline, CDR1 is KGHSH and CDR2 is LQKENI. This CDR3 contains 15 residues. CDR3 nucleotide sequence: TGTGCCAGCTCACCAACAGGTTACTCTGGAAACACCATATATTTT. It encodes CASSPTGYSGNTIYF.

A few counts support this clone. The rearrangement links TRBV6-5 to TRBJ2-7; D uncertain. Germline CDR1 is MNHEY and CDR2 is SVGAGI. This CDR3 contains 14 residues. Trimming removed 4 bases at V and 0 bases at J, with 10 bases between. The CDR3 DNA reads TGTGCCAGCAGTTCAAGGCTTCCCTCCTACGAGCAGTACTTC. It codes for CASSSRLPSYEQYF.

As to this clone: The junction departs from germline at one end; a sequencing error may be responsible. This chain uses TRBV11-3 with TRBJ2-7; 7 positions agree with TRBD2. The CDR3 contains 16 residues. CDR1 is SGHNT and CDR2 is YENEEA in the germline V gene. The CDR3: CASSLGGGGPSHEQYF. CDR3 bases: TGTGCCAGCAGCTTAGGGGGGGGAGGACCCTCCCACGAGCAGTACTTC. The full variable domain, completed using reference TRBV11-3 and TRBJ2-7, is EAGVVQSPRYKIIEKKQPVAFWCNPISGHNTLYWYLQNLGQGPELLIRYENEEAVDDSQLPKDRFSAERLKGVDSTLKIQPAELGDSAVYLCASSLGGGGPSHEQYFGPGTRLTVT.

A remark on this clone: Sequence at one end of the junction differs from germline and may be a read error. The rearrangement joins TRBV6-4 to TRBJ1-1, with a tentative D call TRBD1 (5 bases). This CDR3 has 13 amino acids. Germline assignment: CDR1 MRHNA and CDR2 SNTAGT. Here the CDR3 reads CASRDRLNTEAFF. CDR3 nucleotides: TGTGCCAGCCGTGACAGACTGAACACTGAAGCTTTCTTT.

The gene calls are TRBV19 and TRBJ1-2, with D possibly matching TRBD1 (6 bases). The CDR3 contains 17 residues. Per germline, CDR1 LNHDA and CDR2 SQIVND (reference sequence). V was pared by 6 bases and J by 7 bases, with 27 bases between. DNA of the CDR3: TGTGCCAGTAGCATTCAGGGGTCCGTGAACGGGTTTTTTGGCTACACCTTC. This translates into CASSIQGSVNGFFGYTF.

This clone was recorded once. The chain carries TRBV2 and TRBJ1-4, with 8 bases lining up with TRBD1. CDR3 length: 13 amino acids. Germline lookup yields CDR1 SNHLY and CDR2 FYNNEI. V shed 6 bases, J shed 7 bases, and the junction held 4 bases outside the gene matches. The CDR3 nucleotides read TGTGCCAGCAGGACAGGGGAAAGTGAAAAACTGTTTTTT. Encoded protein: CASRTGESEKLFF.

The V gene is TRBV5-5, the J gene TRBJ1-2; no clear D. The CDR3 is 15 amino acids. The V and J ends lost 0 bases and 8 bases respectively, with 17 bases between them. Germline values: CDR1 SGHKS, CDR2 YYEKEE (reference sequence). CDR3 in DNA: TGTGCCAGCAGCTTGGGGCCCGCCGGGGAACAAGGCTACACCTTC. This translates into CASSLGPAGEQGYTF.

CDR3 coding DNA: TGTGCCAGCAGTTCAAAACAGGGGGCTGTCAGTCAGCCCCAGCATTTT. This sequence encodes CASSSKQGAVSQPQHF. The genes are TRBV6-5 and TRBJ1-5; the match to TRBD1 covers 9 bases. V shed 4 bases and J 6 bases; nucleotides not matched to a gene: 10. The germline CDR1 and CDR2 sequences are MNHEY and SVGAGI. The CDR3 is 16 amino acids.

The gene calls are TRBV27 and TRBJ1-5; 7 nucleotides line up with TRBD1. V lost 8 bases to trimming and J lost 0 bases; unmatched junction nucleotides: 10. Germline V gene sequence: CDR1 MNHEY, CDR2 SMNVEV (reference sequence). The CDR3 is made up of 16 amino acids. The CDR3 is CASGTVLFGSNQPQHF. The CDR3 nucleotides are TGTGCCAGCGGGACAGTTCTATTCGGTAGCAATCAGCCCCAGCATTTT.

The chain couples TRBV6-6 to TRBJ1-2, with D maybe TRBD1 (5 bases). The CDR3 has 13 amino acids. Per the germline V gene, CDR1 is MNHNY and CDR2 is SVGAGI (reference sequence). The germline V and J ends were trimmed by 8 bases and 4 bases, with 14 bases remaining between them. The DNA of the CDR3 is TGTGCCAGCTCTTCTCGGGGCCCCTATGGCTACACCTTC. Its protein product is CASSSRGPYGYTF.

This chain uses TRBV2 with TRBJ2-2; 8 bases line up with TRBD1. Germline CDR1 is SNHLY and CDR2 is FYNNEI. There are 15 residues in the CDR3. The junction had 13 bases not matched to a gene; V was cut back by 11 bases and J by 5 bases. The chain's CDR3 is CAGLTGTGVTGELFF. CDR3 bases: TGTGCCGGCTTGACTGGGACAGGAGTGACCGGGGAGCTGTTTTTT.

This clone was observed a handful of times. CDR3 sequence (DNA): TGTGCCAGCAGTTACTCTGACAGAAATTCACCCCTCCACTTT. Translated: CASSYSDRNSPLHF. The chain couples TRBV6-5 to TRBJ1-6, with D possibly TRBD1 on 5 matching bases. CDR3 length equals 14 residues. CDR1 and CDR2 (germline): MNHEY, SVGAGI. The germline V and J ends were trimmed by 0 bases and 7 bases, with 7 bases remaining between them.

The chain uses TRBV4-2 and TRBJ2-1, with TRBD2 matching 8 bases. In germline, CDR1 is LGHNA, CDR2 YNFKEQ. The CDR3 has 16 residues. The V segment lost 4 bases and the J segment 1 base; nucleotides outside the gene matches: 6. The CDR3 DNA follows: TGTGCCAGCAGCCCAGCACTAGCGGCATCCTACAATGAGCAGTTCTTC. Translation: CASSPALAASYNEQFF.

V is TRBV15 and J is TRBJ1-5; TRBD1 is a possible D gene (5 bases). V was trimmed by 10 bases and J by 7 bases, leaving 23 bases between them. Germline values: CDR1 LNHNV, CDR2 YYDKDF (reference sequence). CDR3 length: 15 amino acids. This CDR3 reads CASEPAPKGTQPQHF. The CDR3 DNA reads as TGTGCCAGCGAACCCGCCCCTAAGGGGACCCAGCCCCAGCATTTT.

V gene TRBV30 combines with J gene TRBJ1-4, with 8 positions matching TRBD1. Per the germline V gene, CDR1 is GTSNPN and CDR2 is SVGIG (reference sequence). The ends lost 3 bases at V and 0 bases at J; junction bases unmatched: 3. The CDR3 contains 15 residues. The CDR3 sequence is CAWRQGGATNEKLFF. Written as DNA, the CDR3 is TGTGCCTGGAGACAGGGGGGTGCAACTAATGAAAAACTGTTTTTT.